The TCR beta chain described here comes from a study of blood T cell repertoires in COVID-19. Study-level information: Some COVID-19 samples were acute and others convalescent; all came from the United States, Italy and Spain. PBMCs, B-cell-depleted T cells, or T cells provided the cDNA or gDNA that made up the material.

This CDR3 region has 17 residues. The junction had 7 bases not matched to a gene; V was cut back by 0 bases and J by 5 bases. Germline values: CDR1 SGDLS, CDR2 YYNGEE. In the authors' methods: The authors estimated nucleated cell counts from reference gene primer amplification. TCRdb's table, derived via immunoSEQ multiplex PCR, lists solely in-frame clones and lacks some. V, J and clone size are taken as reported in that table, and D and trimming were inferred from the DNA itself. Seen here are 55,000 to 65,000 clones, roughly 84% observed once, and the top ten hold approximately 5.6%. The sample comprised peripheral blood. The receptor was derived from a woman aged 55-70 years with acute or convalescent COVID-19. The genes are TRBV9 and TRBJ1-4; 10 positions agree with TRBD1. CDR3 residues: CASSVGQGADKNEKLFF. CDR3 DNA sequence: TGTGCCAGCAGCGTAGGACAGGGGGCGGACAAGAATGAAAAACTGTTTTTT.